These 4 T cell receptor beta chains originate from one sample sequenced in a study of patients and donors after allogeneic stem cell transplantation. TCRdb called the RT-PCR reads again in MiXCR, with one record for every CDR3 protein. The sample lists roughly 960,000 distinct CDR3 sequences, 15% to 20% occurring once. Sequencing input: blood, either unsorted or a sorted T cell fraction (not recorded which). The receptors were gathered from a human donor who was either an allogeneic HSCT recipient or a stem cell or donor lymphocyte infusion donor (not recorded which). It is not recorded whose cells these are; they may come from a transplant donor.

The J gene is TRBJ2-1, the V gene TRBV3-1; 11 nucleotides agree with TRBD2. Losses at the gene ends were 0 bases for V and 8 bases for J; bases not matched to a gene: 6. CDR3 length equals 16 residues. CDR1 is LGHDT, CDR2 YNNKEL, per germline (reference sequence). CDR3 amino acids: CASSQDRSGRADEQFF. The CDR3 bases are TGTGCCAGCAGCCAAGACCGTAGCGGGAGGGCCGATGAGCAGTTCTTC.

The gene calls are TRBV12-3 or TRBV12-4 and TRBJ1-1; no clear D. The germline V and J ends were trimmed by 3 bases and 1 base, with 12 bases remaining between them. The CDR3 sequence is 15 residues long. In nucleotides, the CDR3 is TGTGCCAGCAGTTTGGGGAAGCGGGGGAACACTGAAGCTTTCTTT. Translating gives CASSLGKRGNTEAFF.

V and J are TRBV3-1 and TRBJ2-1; 11 nucleotides line up with TRBD2. Germline V gives CDR1 LGHDT, CDR2 YNNKEL (reference sequence). The junction had 5 bases not matched to a gene; V was cut back by 1 base and J by 0 bases. The CDR3 contains 18 residues. The CDR3 loop reads CASSQASGGRSSYNEQFF. DNA for the CDR3: TGTGCCAGCAGCCAAGCTAGCGGGGGGAGAAGCTCCTACAATGAGCAGTTCTTC.

This clonotype was recorded a few times. The chain links TRBV25-1 to TRBJ2-7; 7 bases line up with TRBD1. The length of the CDR3 is 13 residues. V trimming: 7 bases; J trimming: 3 bases; junction bases outside the gene matches: 6. CDR1 and CDR2 (germline): MGHDK, SYGVNS. The CDR3 loop reads CASTTTGSYEQYF. For the CDR3, the DNA is TGTGCCAGCACCACGACAGGGAGCTACGAGCAGTACTTC.